This TCR beta chain originates from a study of technical replicates of blood from several donors. Sequencing was performed with immunoSEQ multiplex PCR; in TCRdb, only in-frame clones are kept and a portion is missing. The data hold 65,000 to 80,000 clones, with more than 85% observed a single time. With V trimmed by 2 bases and J by 6 bases, 7 bases remained unmatched. This CDR3 region has 16 residues. The germline V gene has CDR1 PRHDT and CDR2 FYEKMQ (reference sequence). J is TRBJ2-7 and V is TRBV13; TRBD2 aligns across 13 bases. Sequences were obtained from T cells isolated from PBMCs. This TCR was sampled from a human donor in good health. The CDR3 sequence: CASSLTTSGGASEQYF. The CDR3 coding sequence is TGTGCCAGCAGCTTAACCACTAGCGGGGGGGCCAGCGAGCAGTACTTC.